The 30 T cell receptor beta chains presented below share a single source sample, sequenced in a study of T cells expressing NK-cell markers. TCRdb reprocessed the 5' RACE reads, keeping one entry per CDR3 protein, no DNA. Its clone listing holds 300,000 to 450,000 distinct CDR3 sequences. Sequences were obtained from blood T cells: a sorted CD56 or NKG2C T cell subset, CD4+ or CD8+ T cells, or bulk PBMC T cells (not recorded which). These receptors were taken from a man aged 18-69 years in good health.

This chain joins TRBV28 and TRBJ2-1; TCRdb's D call, TRBD2, is unchecked because there is no DNA. The CDR3 is 16 residues long. Germline V gives CDR1 MDHEN, CDR2 SYDVKM. The CDR3 reads CASSFPGGLSYNEQFF.

V is TRBV18 and J is TRBJ2-7; TCRdb's D call, TRBD1, is unchecked because there is no DNA. The germline CDR1 and CDR2 sequences are KGHSH and LQKENI. This CDR3 is 14 amino acids long. The CDR3 reads CASSLLDRGGEQYF. Full variable domain (outside the CDR3, taken from reference TRBV18 and TRBJ2-7): NAGVMQNPRHLVRRRGQEARLRCSPMKGHSHVYWYRQLPEEGLKFMVYLQKENIIDESGMPKERFSAEFPKEGPSILRIQQVVRGDSAAYFCASSLLDRGGEQYFGPGTRLTVT.

The chain uses TRBV3-1 and TRBJ2-1; TCRdb calls TRBD1, which cannot be checked without DNA. CDR1 LGHDT and CDR2 YNNKEL come from the germline V gene (reference sequence). The length of the CDR3 is 16 residues. CDR3 region: CASSQSPGQGYNEQFF.

The gene calls are TRBV30 and TRBJ2-7. Germline assignment: CDR1 GTSNPN and CDR2 SVGIG (reference sequence). This CDR3 has 12 residues. CDR3 in amino acids: CASAMSSYEQYF.

The V call is TRBV6-1, the J call TRBJ2-2; TCRdb calls TRBD1, which cannot be checked without DNA. The CDR3 length is 15 residues. The germline V gene has CDR1 MNHNS and CDR2 SASEGT. The CDR3 here is CASTKTELNTGELFF.

J is TRBJ2-3 and V is TRBV20-1. Germline CDR1 and CDR2: DFQATT and SNEGSKA (reference sequence). This CDR3 comprises 14 residues. CDR3 region: CSAKFGSSTDTQYF.

The chain combines TRBV3-1 with TRBJ2-3; with no DNA, the TCRdb D assignment of TRBD1 cannot be verified. CDR1 and CDR2 (germline): LGHDT, YNNKEL (reference sequence). CDR3 length equals 15 residues. The CDR3 spells CASSEWGASTDTQYF.

This chain links TRBV20-1 with TRBJ2-3; the D call from TCRdb, TRBD1, cannot be confirmed without DNA. CDR1 is DFQATT and CDR2 is SNEGSKA in the germline V gene (reference sequence). The CDR3 runs to 16 residues. CDR3 residues: CSARDGVGTGTDTQYF.

The chain recombines TRBV24-1 with TRBJ2-7; TCRdb calls TRBD1, which cannot be checked without DNA. The CDR3 loop spans 14 amino acids. The germline V gene has CDR1 KGHDR and CDR2 SFDVKD. The CDR3 sequence is CATSDTRAPYEQYF.

This chain's CDR3 is CASSERGTGWANEQFF. The chain employs TRBV25-1 and TRBJ2-1; the D call of TRBD1 rests on TCRdb alone, since no DNA is present to check it. Germline CDR1 MGHDK, CDR2 SYGVNS. This CDR3 spans 16 amino acids.

CDR3 in amino acids: CASSLSAPGEQFF. The chain recombines TRBV7-9 with TRBJ2-1; TCRdb proposes TRBD1, but this gene call is untestable without DNA. The CDR3 length is 13 residues. CDR1 and CDR2 (germline): SEHNR, FQNEAQ (reference sequence).

The CDR3 reads CASSPPEGIYGYTF. The chain recombines TRBV9 with TRBJ1-2; TCRdb designates TRBD1, a call that cannot be tested without DNA. The germline V gene encodes CDR1 SGDLS and CDR2 YYNGEE. The CDR3 length is 14 residues.

The chain is built from TRBV12-3 or TRBV12-4 and TRBJ1-1; TCRdb designates TRBD1, a call that cannot be tested without DNA. There are 16 residues in the CDR3. CDR3 protein: CASTPRNRGMNTEAFF.

The chain recombines TRBV19 with TRBJ2-4; TCRdb calls TRBD1, which cannot be checked without DNA. From germline, CDR1 is LNHDA and CDR2 SQIVND (reference sequence). The CDR3 totals 14 residues. The CDR3 sequence: CASSRGLGANIQYF. Filled out from reference TRBV19 and TRBJ2-4, the complete variable domain reads DGGITQSPKYLFRKEGQNVTLSCEQNLNHDAMYWYRQDPGQGLRLIYYSQIVNDFQKGDIAEGYSVSREKKESFPLTVTSAQKNPTAFYLCASSRGLGANIQYFGAGTRLSVL.

V gene TRBV7-2 combines with J gene TRBJ2-3; TCRdb gives TRBD2 as the D gene, but with no DNA this cannot be confirmed. This CDR3 comprises 15 residues. In germline, CDR1 is SGHTA, CDR2 FQGNSA. The CDR3 loop is CASTLAGARTDTQYF.

The V and J genes are TRBV3-1 and TRBJ1-1; checking the TCRdb D call of TRBD1 is not possible without DNA. CDR3 length: 14 residues. Germline V gives CDR1 LGHDT, CDR2 YNNKEL (reference sequence). CDR3: CASSQRAGGSEAFF.

The V gene is TRBV25-1, the J gene TRBJ2-7; no DNA is available, so the TRBD1 call from TCRdb remains unchecked. The germline V gene has CDR1 MGHDK and CDR2 SYGVNS. The CDR3 spans 12 residues. The CDR3 reads CASSESRAVRYF.

The chain joins TRBV20-1 to TRBJ1-5; TCRdb reports TRBD1, a call that lacks DNA to check it against. The CDR3 has 12 amino acids. The V gene's germline CDR1 is DFQATT and CDR2 SNEGSKA (reference sequence). The CDR3: CSALDRRQPQHF.

The chain links TRBV27 to TRBJ2-1; TCRdb reports TRBD1, a call that lacks DNA to check it against. This CDR3 has 14 amino acids. The germline gives CDR1 MNHEY, CDR2 SMNVEV (reference sequence). This chain's CDR3 is CASSSGTRHNEQFF.

The genes are TRBV18 and TRBJ1-4. Germline lookup yields CDR1 KGHSH and CDR2 LQKENI. This CDR3 spans 13 amino acids. This CDR3 reads CASSPGFGEKLFF.

The rearrangement joins TRBV12-3 or TRBV12-4 to TRBJ2-1; TCRdb calls TRBD2, which cannot be checked without DNA. This CDR3 spans 16 amino acids. CDR3 residues: CASTPRGLPAYNEQFF.

This chain joins TRBV5-1 and TRBJ2-3; TCRdb indicates TRBD1, and absent DNA this call remains unverified. CDR1 SGHRS and CDR2 YFSETQ come from the germline V gene. The CDR3 has 17 residues. CDR3 loop: CASSSRDRGSKADTQYF.

The rearrangement joins TRBV5-1 to TRBJ2-3; the D gene TCRdb calls, TRBD1, cannot be checked with no DNA. The germline V gene encodes CDR1 SGHRS and CDR2 YFSETQ. There are 17 residues in the CDR3. The CDR3 here is CASSIHRQGFGTDTQYF.

This chain connects TRBV28 to TRBJ2-7; without DNA, the TCRdb call of TRBD1 cannot be checked. The CDR3 has 14 amino acids. Germline V gene sequence: CDR1 MDHEN, CDR2 SYDVKM. CDR3 loop: CASSLVQGNYEQYF. Supplemented by reference TRBV28 and TRBJ2-7, the full variable domain reads DVKVTQSSRYLVKRTGEKVFLECVQDMDHENMFWYRQDPGLGLRLIYFSYDVKMKEKGDIPEGYSVSREKKERFSLILESASTNQTSMYLCASSLVQGNYEQYFGPGTRLTVT.

The chain combines TRBV27 with TRBJ1-2. Germline V gene data show CDR1 as MNHEY and CDR2 as SMNVEV (reference sequence). This CDR3 contains 14 residues. The CDR3 loop reads CASSLGPNLYGYTF.

The V and J genes are TRBV14 and TRBJ1-1. CDR1 and CDR2 (germline): SGHDN, FVKESK. This CDR3 is built from 15 residues. The CDR3 spells CASSQGWVVGTEAFF.

The chain is built from TRBV5-1 and TRBJ2-3; TCRdb designates TRBD2, a call that cannot be tested without DNA. Germline V CDR1 and CDR2: SGHRS, YFSETQ. The CDR3 sequence is 17 residues long. The chain's CDR3 is CASSALPGLAGVDTQYF.

The CDR3 loop is CASSSGTTVGHNEQFF. The chain combines TRBV11-3 with TRBJ2-1; with no DNA, the TCRdb D assignment of TRBD1 cannot be verified. CDR1 is SGHNT, CDR2 YENEEA, per germline. CDR3 size: 16 residues.

V is TRBV20-1 and J is TRBJ2-3; as DNA is missing, the TRBD1 call by TCRdb cannot be tested. From germline, CDR1 is DFQATT and CDR2 SNEGSKA (reference sequence). The CDR3 is made up of 15 amino acids. The CDR3 loop is CSAQRPGGIVDTQYF.

The rearrangement joins TRBV5-1 to TRBJ1-1. Germline lookup yields CDR1 SGHRS and CDR2 YFSETQ. The CDR3 length is 16 residues. CDR3 sequence: CASSLNGVGGNTEAFF.